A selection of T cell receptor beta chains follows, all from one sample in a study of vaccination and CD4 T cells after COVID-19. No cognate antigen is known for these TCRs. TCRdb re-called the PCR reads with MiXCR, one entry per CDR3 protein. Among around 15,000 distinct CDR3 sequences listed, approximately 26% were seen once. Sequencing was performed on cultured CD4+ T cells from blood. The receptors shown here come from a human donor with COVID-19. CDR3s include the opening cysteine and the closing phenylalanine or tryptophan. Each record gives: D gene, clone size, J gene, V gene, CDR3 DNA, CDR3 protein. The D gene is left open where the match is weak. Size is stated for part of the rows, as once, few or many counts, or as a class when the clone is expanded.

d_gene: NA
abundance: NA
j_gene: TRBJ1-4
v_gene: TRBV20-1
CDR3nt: TGCAGTACTAGAGATTCGGGCAGAGAGAATGAAAAACTGTTTTTT
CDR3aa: CSTRDSGRENEKLFF

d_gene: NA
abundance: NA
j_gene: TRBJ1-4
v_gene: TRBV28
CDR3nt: TGTGCCAGCAGTTTATCCGCTAATAATGAAAAACTGTTTTTT
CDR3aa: CASSLSANNEKLFF

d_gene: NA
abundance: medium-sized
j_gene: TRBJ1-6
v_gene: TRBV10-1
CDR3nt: TGCGCCAGCAGTCCGGGCGGCACCGGGGGTAATTCACCCCTCCACTTT
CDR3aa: CASSPGGTGGNSPLHF

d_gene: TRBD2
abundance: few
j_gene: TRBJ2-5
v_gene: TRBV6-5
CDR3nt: TGTGCCAGCAGTTACTCGTCGACTAGCGGGGGGTGGGGCAAGACCCAGTACTTC
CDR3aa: CASSYSSTSGGWGKTQYF

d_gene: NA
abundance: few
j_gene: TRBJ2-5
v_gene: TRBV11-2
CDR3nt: TGTGCCAGCAGCTTAGGGGCGGGCCAGTACTTC
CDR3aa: CASSLGAGQYF

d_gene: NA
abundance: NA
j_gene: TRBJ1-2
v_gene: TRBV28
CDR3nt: TGTGCCAGCAGTGGCGGGGGCGGCTATGGCTACACCTTC
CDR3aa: CASSGGGGYGYTF

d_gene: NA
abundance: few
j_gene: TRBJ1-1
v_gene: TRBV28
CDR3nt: TGTGCCTGGGGGGGAGGGACTGAAGCTTTCTTT
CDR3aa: CAWGGGTEAFF

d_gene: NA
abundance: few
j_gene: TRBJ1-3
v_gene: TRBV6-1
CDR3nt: TGTGCCAGCGGCGGGAAGTCCATCTCTGGAAACACCATATATTTT
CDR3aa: CASGGKSISGNTIYF

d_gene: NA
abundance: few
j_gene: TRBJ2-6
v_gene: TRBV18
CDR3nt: TGTGCCAGCTCACCAAGAGGTTCCTCTGGGGCCAACGTCCTGACTTTC
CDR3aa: CASSPRGSSGANVLTF

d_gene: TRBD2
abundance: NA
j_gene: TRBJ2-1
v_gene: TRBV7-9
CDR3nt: TGTGCCAGCAGCTTGGGGACTACACACTTC
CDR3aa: CASSLGTTHF

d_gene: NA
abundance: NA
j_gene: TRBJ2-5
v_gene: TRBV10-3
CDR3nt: TGTGCCATCAGGGGGGATTCGGGGACCCAGTACTTC
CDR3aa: CAIRGDSGTQYF

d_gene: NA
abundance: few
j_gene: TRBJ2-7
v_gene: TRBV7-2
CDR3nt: TGTGCCAGCAGTTCGCAGGGTGGGTCCGAGCAGTACTTC
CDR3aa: CASSSQGGSEQYF

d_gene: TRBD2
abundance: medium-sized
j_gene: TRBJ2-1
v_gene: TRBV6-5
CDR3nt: TGTGCCAGCAGTTACGATGCGGCGGGGGGGCAGGAGCAGTTCTTC
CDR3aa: CASSYDAAGGQEQFF

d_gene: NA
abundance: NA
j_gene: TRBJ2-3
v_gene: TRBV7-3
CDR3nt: TGTGCCAGCAGCACGACAGATACGCAGTATTTT
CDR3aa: CASSTTDTQYF

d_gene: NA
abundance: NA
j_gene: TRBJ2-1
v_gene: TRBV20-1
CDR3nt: TGCAGTGCTAGCTCTGGTGGCGGGTACAATGAGCAGTTCTTC
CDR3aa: CSASSGGGYNEQFF

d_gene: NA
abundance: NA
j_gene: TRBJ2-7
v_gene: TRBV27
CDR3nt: TGTGCCAGCAGTTTCCGAGCGGCGGGACGGGGAAACGAGCAGTACTTC
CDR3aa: CASSFRAAGRGNEQYF

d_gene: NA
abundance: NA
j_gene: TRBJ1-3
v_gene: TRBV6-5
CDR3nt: TGTGCCAGCAGTTACTCGACAGGAAACCCTGGAAACACCATATATTTT
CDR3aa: CASSYSTGNPGNTIYF